This T cell receptor (beta chain) was captured by sequencing in a study of cytomegalovirus exposure and HLA in healthy donors. The germline V gene has CDR1 LNHDA and CDR2 SQIVND (reference sequence). Trimming at V came to 7 bases and at J to 7 bases, leaving 7 bases not matched to a gene. This CDR3 comprises 14 residues. Researchers ran the PCR with 60 Vbeta and 13 Jbeta primers. The assay was immunoSEQ multiplex PCR, and TCRdb's table has in-frame clones only and misses some. This sample has roughly 130,000 clones, with 82% found just once. This clone was counted a single time. This sequence originates from a male donor in good health and CMV-seropositive. The V gene is TRBV19, the J gene TRBJ1-4, with 9 bases lining up with TRBD1. Sequencing was done on a sample of PBMCs. The CDR3 region has the DNA TGTGCCAGTACCGCGGACAGGGGCCGTGAAAAACTGTTTTTT. As protein: CASTADRGREKLFF.